This TCR beta chain was sequenced for a study of OX40 agonist ivuxolimab in advanced cancers. The method was immunoSEQ multiplex PCR; TCRdb's version includes in-frame clones alone and lacks a portion of them. The table has under 85,000 clones, around 84% seen once. Concerning this clone itself: The antigen is not known.

Study-wide results and caveats: Clonal expansion in partial responders at 0.1-3.0 mg/kg ranked among the lowest.

CDR3 size: 11 residues. The germline V gene encodes CDR1 MDHEN and CDR2 SYDVKM. Trimming removed 5 bases from V and 4 bases from J, with 6 bases in between. The source material was CD4+ or CD8+ T cells sorted from blood, sampled in a trial of the OX40 agonist ivuxolimab. The chain recombines TRBV28 with TRBJ2-7; unclear D gene. The clonotype comes from an adult with an advanced solid tumor such as melanoma, head and neck, liver or kidney cancer. The DNA for the CDR3 is TGTGCCAGCAGTCTACAGTACGAGCAGTACTTC. Residues: CASSLQYEQYF.